This TCR beta chain was obtained from a study of blood T cells in healthy people across ages. Study results and caveats: Percentage of naive T cells showed a strong correlation with TCR beta diversity.

A J-beta primer mix and a sample-barcoded 5' primer were used in a second PCR of roughly 6 to 12 cycles. Each CDR3 protein gets one entry after TCRdb re-called the 5' RACE reads with MiXCR. The sample records 790,000 or so distinct CDR3 sequences, less than 60% being singletons. The V end lost 5 bases, the J end lost 6 bases, and 26 bases lay between the germline ends. Germline loops: CDR1 LGHNA, CDR2 YNFKEQ. The CDR3 covers 17 residues. To note about this clonotype: Its target is not known.

The V and J genes are TRBV4-2 and TRBJ2-7; either TRBD1 or TRBD2 may fit D (5 bases each). The origin of this receptor is a man at least 80 years old in good health. Sequenced sample: blood. CDR3 coding DNA: TGTGCCAGCAGCAAGGGGCGGGCGCAAGGTGGGGGACGCGAGCAGTACTTC. As protein: CASSKGRAQGGGREQYF.